Listed below are T cell receptor beta chains from one sample, sequenced in a study of blood T cell repertoires in COVID-19. This table comes from immunoSEQ multiplex PCR, and its TCRdb copy is limited to in-frame clones, with some not included. Found here are about 58,000 clones, over 70% of them singletons; the top ten hold nearly 5%. The sample taken for sequencing was peripheral blood. All receptors come from a human donor in a cohort sampled during active COVID-19. Both conserved end residues are part of each CDR3. A D gene is named only where the DNA matches it firmly. Only part of the rows carry a size: once, few, many, or a class if the clone is expanded.

d_gene	abundance	j_gene	v_gene	CDR3aa	CDR3nt
TRBD1	-	TRBJ2-2	TRBV2	CASRHEAGQGKNTGELFF	TGTGCCAGCAGGCACGAGGCGGGACAGGGGAAGAACACCGGGGAGCTGTTTTTT
TRBD2	once	TRBJ2-7	TRBV4-1	CASSHRLAGGRPETYEQYF	TGCGCCAGCAGCCATAGACTAGCGGGGGGGAGGCCCGAAACCTACGAGCAGTACTTC
-	-	TRBJ1-2	TRBV6-6	CASSYSAGRGYTF	TGTGCCAGCAGTTACTCGGCAGGGCGCGGCTACACCTTC
-	-	TRBJ1-4	TRBV30	CAWSLGARGEKLFF	TGTGCCTGGAGTCTGGGGGCTCGGGGTGAAAAACTGTTTTTT
-	-	TRBJ2-6	TRBV27	CASSFGGASGANVLTF	TGTGCCAGCAGTTTTGGGGGGGCCTCTGGGGCCAACGTCCTGACTTTC
-	-	TRBJ2-7	TRBV6-1	CASSEGTAYEQYF	TGTGCCAGCAGTGAAGGGACAGCCTACGAGCAGTACTTC
TRBD1	-	TRBJ2-7	TRBV5-6	CASSLQGDEQYF	TGTGCCAGCAGCCTACAGGGGGACGAGCAGTACTTC
-	few	TRBJ2-7	TRBV5-5	CASSSGSLFYEQYF	TGTGCCAGCAGCTCGGGTAGTTTATTCTACGAGCAGTACTTC
-	few	TRBJ2-7	TRBV3-1/TRBV3-2	CASSQVAGSLFGQYF	TGTGCCAGCAGCCAAGTCGCAGGGTCCCTGTTCGGGCAGTACTTC
-	-	TRBJ1-2	TRBV25-1	CASSEWRRPHYGYTF	TGTGCCAGCAGTGAATGGAGGCGTCCCCACTATGGCTACACCTTC
TRBD1	once	TRBJ1-2	TRBV4-2	CASSQDLLPDRGVGGYTF	TGTGCCAGCAGCCAAGATTTGCTTCCCGACAGGGGGGTAGGGGGCTACACCTTC
TRBD2	-	TRBJ2-7	TRBV7-9	CASSEVTGGLYEQYF	TGTGCCAGCAGCGAAGTGACGGGGGGGCTCTACGAGCAGTACTTC
TRBD2	once	TRBJ2-7	TRBV15	CATSRDRGRAAYEQYF	TGTGCCACCAGCAGAGATCGTGGGAGGGCGGCTTACGAGCAGTACTTC
-	-	TRBJ2-6	TRBV7-9	CASSLNRGGVGANVLTF	TGTGCCAGCAGCTTAAACAGGGGAGGAGTTGGGGCCAACGTCCTGACTTTC
-	-	TRBJ2-7	TRBV24-1	CATSDGGARNSYEQYF	TGTGCCACCAGTGATGGGGGGGCACGGAACTCCTACGAGCAGTACTTC
-	-	TRBJ1-1	TRBV4-3	CASSQGTTGNTEAFF	TGCGCCAGCAGCCAAGGGACTACCGGGAACACTGAAGCTTTCTTT
-	few	TRBJ1-2	TRBV6-2/TRBV6-3	CASSSPASGPSNYGYTF	TGTGCCAGCAGTTCTCCCGCCTCGGGTCCTTCTAACTATGGCTACACCTTC
TRBD1	-	TRBJ2-7	TRBV27	CASSLVGTGIDEQYF	TGTGCCAGCAGTTTAGTCGGGACAGGGATTGATGAGCAGTACTTC
TRBD1	once	TRBJ2-5	TRBV13	CASSTRTGNLQETQYF	TGTGCCAGCAGCACCCGGACAGGGAACTTACAAGAGACCCAGTACTTC
-	-	TRBJ2-1	TRBV27	CATADRSSYNEQFF	TGTGCCACTGCTGACAGGAGCTCCTACAATGAGCAGTTCTTC
-	-	TRBJ2-5	TRBV9	CASSPRGAGGETQYF	TGTGCCAGCAGCCCTCGGGGGGCAGGAGGAGAGACCCAGTACTTC
TRBD1	-	TRBJ1-1	TRBV6-5	CASSYMDRRNTEAFF	TGTGCCAGCAGTTACATGGACAGGCGGAACACTGAAGCTTTCTTT
TRBD1	medium-sized	TRBJ2-7	TRBV6-5	CATTKGAFGSYEQYF	TGTGCCACCACAAAGGGGGCATTTGGGTCCTACGAGCAGTACTTC
-	-	TRBJ2-3	TRBV7-2	CASSLIATTDTQYF	TGTGCCAGCAGCTTAATTGCGACAACAGATACGCAGTATTTT
TRBD2	-	TRBJ2-7	TRBV11-2	CASSLGLAGREQYF	TGTGCCAGCAGCTTAGGGCTAGCGGGGCGCGAGCAGTACTTC
-	-	TRBJ1-6	TRBV4-1	CASSQGTGVIYNSPLHF	TGCGCCAGCAGCCAAGGGACCGGGGTCATCTATAATTCACCCCTCCACTTT
TRBD1	-	TRBJ2-1	TRBV19	CASSRDSYSRSSYNEQFF	TGTGCCAGTAGTAGGGACAGTTACTCCAGGAGCTCCTACAATGAGCAGTTCTTC
TRBD1	-	TRBJ1-4	TRBV5-8	CASSTGEAANEKLFF	TGTGCCAGCTCGACAGGGGAAGCAGCTAATGAAAAACTGTTTTTT
-	-	TRBJ2-6	TRBV4-1	CASSQDGTGTPGANVLTF	TGCGCCAGCAGCCAAGATGGAACGGGAACCCCTGGGGCCAACGTCCTGACTTTC